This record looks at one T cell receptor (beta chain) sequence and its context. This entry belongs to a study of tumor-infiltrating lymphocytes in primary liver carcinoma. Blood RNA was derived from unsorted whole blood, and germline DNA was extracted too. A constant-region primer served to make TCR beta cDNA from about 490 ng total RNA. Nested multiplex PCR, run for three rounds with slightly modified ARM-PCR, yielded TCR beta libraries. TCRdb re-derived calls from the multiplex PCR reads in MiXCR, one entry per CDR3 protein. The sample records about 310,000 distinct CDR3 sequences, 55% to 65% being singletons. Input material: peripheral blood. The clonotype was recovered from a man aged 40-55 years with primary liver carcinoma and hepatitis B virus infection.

The CDR3 region is CSVAEVKGVSSGGNEQFF. As DNA, the CDR3 is TGCAGCGTAGCAGAAGTCAAAGGCGTAAGTAGCGGGGGGAATGAGCAGTTCTTC. V gene TRBV29-1 combines with J gene TRBJ2-1; 10 nucleotides align to TRBD2. The CDR3 totals 18 residues. V was pared by 6 bases and J by 7 bases, with 21 bases of the junction left unmatched. Germline V lookup: CDR1 SQVTM, CDR2 ANQGSEA.